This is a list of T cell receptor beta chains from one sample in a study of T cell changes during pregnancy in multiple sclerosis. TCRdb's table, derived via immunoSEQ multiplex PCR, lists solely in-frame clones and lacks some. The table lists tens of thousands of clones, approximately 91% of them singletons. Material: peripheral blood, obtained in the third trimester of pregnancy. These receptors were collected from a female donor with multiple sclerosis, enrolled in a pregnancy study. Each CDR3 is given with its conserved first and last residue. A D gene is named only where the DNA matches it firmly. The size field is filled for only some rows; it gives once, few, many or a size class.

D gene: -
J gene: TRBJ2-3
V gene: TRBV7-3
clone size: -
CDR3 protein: CASSLTDSSTQYF
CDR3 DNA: TGTGCCAGCAGCTTAACTGACTCGAGTACGCAGTATTTT

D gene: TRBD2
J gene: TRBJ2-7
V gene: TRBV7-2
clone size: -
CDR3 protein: CASSLKPGGAGLSYEQYF
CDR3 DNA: TGTGCCAGCAGCTTAAAGCCCGGAGGAGCGGGGCTATCCTACGAGCAGTACTTC

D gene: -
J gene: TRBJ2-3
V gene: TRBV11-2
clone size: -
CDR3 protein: CASSSRTSTDTQYF
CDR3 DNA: TGTGCCAGCAGCTCCAGGACTAGCACAGATACGCAGTATTTT

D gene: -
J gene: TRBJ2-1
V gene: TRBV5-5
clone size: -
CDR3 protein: CASSLEQLPFNEQFF
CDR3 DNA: TGTGCCAGCAGCTTGGAACAGCTGCCCTTCAATGAGCAGTTCTTC

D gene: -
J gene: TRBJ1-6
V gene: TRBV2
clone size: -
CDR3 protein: CASYPQGGNSPLHF
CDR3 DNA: TGTGCCAGCTACCCCCAGGGCGGTAATTCACCCCTCCACTTT

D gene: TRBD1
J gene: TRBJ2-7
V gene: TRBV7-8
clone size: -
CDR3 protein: CASSWGQGLEQYF
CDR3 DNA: TGTGCCAGCAGCTGGGGACAGGGTCTCGAGCAGTACTTC

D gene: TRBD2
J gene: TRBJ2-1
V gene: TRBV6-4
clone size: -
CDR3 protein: CASSGGGAYNEQFF
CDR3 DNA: TGTGCCAGCAGTGGCGGGGGGGCCTACAATGAGCAGTTCTTC

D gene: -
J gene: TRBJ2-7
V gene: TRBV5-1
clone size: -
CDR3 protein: CASSLGISSLRSYEQYF
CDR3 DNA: TGCGCCAGCAGCTTGGGTATCTCGTCTCTTCGCTCCTACGAGCAGTACTTC

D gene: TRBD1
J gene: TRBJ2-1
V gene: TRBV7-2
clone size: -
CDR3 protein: CASSRQGGPYNEQFF
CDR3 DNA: TGTGCCAGCAGCCGACAGGGGGGCCCCTACAATGAGCAGTTCTTC

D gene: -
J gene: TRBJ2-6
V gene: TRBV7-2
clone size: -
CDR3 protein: CASSAPGQNSGANVLTF
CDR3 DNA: TGTGCCAGCAGCGCTCCGGGACAAAACTCTGGGGCCAACGTCCTGACTTTC

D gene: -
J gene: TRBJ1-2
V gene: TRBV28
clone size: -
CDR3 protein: CASSSAGGSANYGYTF
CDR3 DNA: TGTGCCAGCAGTTCGGCCGGGGGATCAGCTAACTATGGCTACACCTTC

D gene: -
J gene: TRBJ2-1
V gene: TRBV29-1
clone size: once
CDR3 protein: CSVRLILNNEQFF
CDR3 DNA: TGCAGCGTCAGACTGATCCTAAACAATGAGCAGTTCTTC

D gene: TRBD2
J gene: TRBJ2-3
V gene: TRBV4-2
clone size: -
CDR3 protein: CASSQDYTSGGFSTDTQYF
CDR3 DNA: TGTGCCAGCAGCCAGGATTATACAAGCGGGGGATTTAGCACAGATACGCAGTATTTT

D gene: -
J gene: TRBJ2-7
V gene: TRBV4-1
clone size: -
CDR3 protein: CASSQERGWNSYEQYF
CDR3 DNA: TGCGCCAGCAGCCAAGAAAGGGGTTGGAATTCCTACGAGCAGTACTTC

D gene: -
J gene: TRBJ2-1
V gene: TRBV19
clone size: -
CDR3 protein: CASSVQGYNEQFF
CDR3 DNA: TGTGCCAGTAGTGTCCAGGGGTACAATGAGCAGTTCTTC

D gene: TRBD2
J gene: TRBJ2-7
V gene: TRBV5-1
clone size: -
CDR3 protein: CASSSLTSIKNEQYF
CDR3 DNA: TGCGCCAGCAGCTCCCTGACTAGCATAAAGAACGAGCAGTACTTC

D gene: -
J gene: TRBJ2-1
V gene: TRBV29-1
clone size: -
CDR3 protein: CSARGASSYNEQFF
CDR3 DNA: TGCAGCGCCCGGGGGGCATCCTCCTACAATGAGCAGTTCTTC

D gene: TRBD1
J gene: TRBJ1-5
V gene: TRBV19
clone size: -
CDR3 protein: CASRTGGIGNQPQHF
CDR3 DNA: TGTGCCAGTCGGACAGGGGGCATTGGGAATCAGCCCCAGCATTTT

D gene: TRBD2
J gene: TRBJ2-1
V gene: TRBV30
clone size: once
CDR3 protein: CAWSAGLAGLYNEQFF
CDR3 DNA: TGTGCCTGGAGTGCCGGCCTAGCGGGGCTCTACAATGAGCAGTTCTTC

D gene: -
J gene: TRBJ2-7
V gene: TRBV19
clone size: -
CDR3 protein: CASASGGQRPYEQYF
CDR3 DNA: TGTGCCAGCGCCTCCGGGGGACAGCGCCCTTACGAGCAGTACTTC

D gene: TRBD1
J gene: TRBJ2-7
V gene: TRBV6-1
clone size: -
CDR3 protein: CASISGQGASEQYF
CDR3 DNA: TGTGCCAGCATTTCAGGGCAGGGGGCAAGTGAGCAGTACTTC

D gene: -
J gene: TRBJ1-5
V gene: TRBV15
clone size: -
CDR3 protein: CATSEHGGKGQPQHF
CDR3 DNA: TGTGCCACCAGCGAACACGGGGGAAAAGGGCAGCCCCAGCATTTT

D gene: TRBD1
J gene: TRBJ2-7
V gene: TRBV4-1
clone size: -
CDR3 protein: CASSPWGRTGTTSYEQYF
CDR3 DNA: TGCGCCAGCAGCCCGTGGGGCCGGACAGGAACGACTTCCTACGAGCAGTACTTC

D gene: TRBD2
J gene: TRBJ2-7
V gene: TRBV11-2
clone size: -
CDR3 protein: CASSLGLAETYEQYF
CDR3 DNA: TGTGCCAGCAGCTTAGGACTAGCGGAAACCTACGAGCAGTACTTC

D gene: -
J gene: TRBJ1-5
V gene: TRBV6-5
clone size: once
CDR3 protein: CASSHKGGHQPQHF
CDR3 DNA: TGTGCCAGCAGTCACAAAGGGGGACATCAGCCCCAGCATTTT

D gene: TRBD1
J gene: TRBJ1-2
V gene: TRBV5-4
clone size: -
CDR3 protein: CASSLARDRGLRGYTF
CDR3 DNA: TGTGCCAGCAGCTTGGCCCGGGACAGGGGTTTGCGGGGCTACACCTTC

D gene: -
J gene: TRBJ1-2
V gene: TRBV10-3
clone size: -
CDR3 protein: CAISESGQVSGYTF
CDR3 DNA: TGTGCCATCAGTGAGTCGGGGCAGGTTAGTGGCTACACCTTC

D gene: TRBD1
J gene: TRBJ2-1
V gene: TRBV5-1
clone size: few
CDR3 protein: CASTGGLDEQFF
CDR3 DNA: TGCGCCAGTACAGGGGGTCTCGATGAGCAGTTCTTC

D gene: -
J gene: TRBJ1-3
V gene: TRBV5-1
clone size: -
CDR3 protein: CASSMGQTSGNTIYF
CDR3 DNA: TGCGCCAGCAGCATGGGACAAACCTCTGGAAACACCATATATTTT

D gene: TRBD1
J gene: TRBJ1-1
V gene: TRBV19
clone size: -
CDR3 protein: CASSTLADRGIVNTEAFF
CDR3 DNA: TGTGCCAGTAGTACCCTAGCGGACAGGGGGATCGTGAACACTGAAGCTTTCTTT

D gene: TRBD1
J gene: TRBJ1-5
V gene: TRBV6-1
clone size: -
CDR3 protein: CASSENRGQPQHF
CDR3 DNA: TGTGCCAGCAGTGAAAACAGGGGTCAGCCCCAGCATTTT

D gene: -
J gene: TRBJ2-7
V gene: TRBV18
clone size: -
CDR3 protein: CASSPRDSFSYEQYF
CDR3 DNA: TGTGCCAGCTCACCACGAGACAGCTTCTCCTACGAGCAGTACTTC

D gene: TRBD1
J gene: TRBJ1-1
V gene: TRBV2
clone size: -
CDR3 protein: CASTAQGVMNTEAFF
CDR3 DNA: TGTGCCAGCACCGCGCAGGGGGTCATGAACACTGAAGCTTTCTTT

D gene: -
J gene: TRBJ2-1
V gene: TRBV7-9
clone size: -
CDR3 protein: CASSLGRQAYNEQFF
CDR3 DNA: TGTGCCAGCAGCTTAGGTCGACAGGCCTACAATGAGCAGTTCTTC

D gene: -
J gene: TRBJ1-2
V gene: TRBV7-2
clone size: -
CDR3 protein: CASSVGGGGRGNYGYTF
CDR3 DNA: TGTGCCAGCAGCGTCGGAGGGGGGGGTAGGGGTAACTATGGCTACACCTTC

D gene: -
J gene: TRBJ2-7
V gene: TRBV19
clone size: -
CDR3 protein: CASTKDSGFVYEQYF
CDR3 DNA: TGTGCCAGTACCAAGGACAGTGGTTTCGTCTACGAGCAGTACTTC

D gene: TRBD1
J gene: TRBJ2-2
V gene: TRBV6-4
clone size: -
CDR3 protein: CASSGDRDTGELFF
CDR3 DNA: TGTGCCAGCAGTGGGGACAGGGACACCGGGGAGCTGTTTTTT